These 26 T cell receptor beta chains came from one sample sequenced in a study of Graves' ophthalmopathy and Graves' hyperthyroidism. RNA transcripts were the source from which TCR beta CDR3 regions were amplified. RT-PCR was first run with HTBI primers, then multiplex PCR in a second round. Each CDR3 protein gets one entry after TCRdb re-called the multiplex PCR reads with MiXCR. The sample gives over a million distinct CDR3 sequences, less than 45% of which show up once; 8.5% to 14% is in the top ten. Sample: peripheral blood or thyroid tissue (not recorded which). The receptors stem from an adult man with Graves' hyperthyroidism.

There are many counts of this clonotype. The chain recombines TRBV29-1 with TRBJ1-4; D is possibly TRBD1 (6 bases). Germline V gives CDR1 SQVTM, CDR2 ANQGSEA. Deletions cut 7 bases from V and 0 bases from J, with 12 bases between. This CDR3 is built from 14 residues. The CDR3 DNA is TGCAGCGCCCGGACAGCCACAACTAATGAAAAACTGTTTTTT. Protein product: CSARTATTNEKLFF.

With regard to this clonotype: This may be a read error, as it is one base from a much larger clone. The CDR3 ends on some other residue instead of the conserved phenylalanine or tryptophan, so this is likely a read error. This chain connects TRBV29-1 to TRBJ1-2, with D maybe TRBD1 (5 bases). This CDR3 is 13 amino acids long. The ends were cut back, 4 bases at V and 6 bases at J, with 15 bases in the middle. The germline V gene encodes CDR1 SQVTM and CDR2 ANQGSEA. CDR3 coding DNA: TGCAGCGTTGTGGGGGGGGAAGATAATGGCTACACCCTC. Its translation is CSVVGGEDNGYTL.

The CDR3 DNA sequence: TGTGCCAGCAGCTTAGAGGACTCCACCAATTCACCCCTCCACTTT. Translating it yields CASSLEDSTNSPLHF. The chain combines TRBV11-2 with TRBJ1-6; unclear D gene. Germline values: CDR1 SGHAT, CDR2 FQNNGV. Between the trimmed V and J ends, which lost 0 bases and 7 bases, there was a span of 10 bases. The CDR3 has 15 residues.

This clonotype came up many times. The V and J genes are TRBV6-6 and TRBJ1-6; D gene uncertain. The CDR3 covers 16 residues. V was trimmed by 2 bases and J by 0 bases, leaving 8 bases between them. Germline-derived CDR1 and CDR2 are MNHNY and SVGAGI (reference sequence). CDR3 in DNA: TGTGCCAGCAGTTACCCCAACGTCTCCTATAATTCACCCCTCCACTTT. Its translation is CASSYPNVSYNSPLHF.

This sequence joins TRBV5-6 and TRBJ1-5; tentatively, D is TRBD1 (5 bases). V gave up 2 bases and J gave up 0 bases, with 12 bases separating them. From germline, CDR1 is SGHDT and CDR2 YYEEEE. The CDR3 runs 16 residues. The CDR3 nucleotides read TGTGCCAGCAGCTTAGGGGCAGGAGATAGCAATCAGCCCCAGCATTTT. This gives the protein CASSLGAGDSNQPQHF.

This clonotype appeared a few times. The junction shows a germline mismatch at one end, possibly a read error. The chain combines TRBV9 with TRBJ1-1; D might be TRBD1 (5 bases). The CDR3 length is 13 residues. Germline values: CDR1 SGDLS, CDR2 YYNGEE. The DNA of the CDR3 is TGCGCCAGCAGCCCGACGGGAGGGGCTGTAGCTTTCTTT. It yields the protein CASSPTGGAVAFF.

Ten or more counts support this clonotype. This sequence joins TRBV7-2 and TRBJ2-7; 8 bases map to TRBD1. This CDR3 is 15 amino acids long. Germline loops: CDR1 SGHTA, CDR2 FQGNSA. V was clipped by 3 bases and J by 3 bases; unmatched bases: 7. CDR3 protein: CASSFRGTGDYEQYF. For the CDR3, the DNA is TGTGCCAGCAGCTTTCGCGGGACAGGCGACTACGAGCAGTACTTC.

The table lists this clonotype with many counts. This chain joins TRBV7-6 and TRBJ2-7, with 8 bases fitting TRBD2. V shed 5 bases, J shed 6 bases, and the junction held 15 bases outside the gene matches. This CDR3 is built from 16 residues. Germline assignment: CDR1 SGHVS and CDR2 FNYEAQ. The CDR3 here is CASSPTGGLAGREQYF. The CDR3 nucleotides are TGTGCCAGCAGCCCCACGGGGGGCCTAGCGGGTCGCGAGCAGTACTTC.

This clonotype was picked up many times. The chain is built from TRBV3-1 and TRBJ2-5; D remains ambiguous. The CDR3 length is 15 residues. Germline CDR1 is LGHDT and CDR2 is YNNKEL (reference sequence). The germline V and J ends were trimmed by 2 bases and 0 bases, with 10 bases remaining between them. CDR3 protein: CASSQRHQYQETQYF. CDR3 nucleotide sequence: TGTGCCAGCAGCCAACGTCACCAGTACCAAGAGACCCAGTACTTC.

This clonotype was detected many times. The chain is built from TRBV7-2 and TRBJ1-2; no definite D call. The CDR3 covers 14 residues. The germline V and J ends were trimmed by 3 bases and 8 bases, with 16 bases remaining between them. Germline V CDR1 and CDR2: SGHTA, FQGNSA. The CDR3 bases are TGTGCCAGCAGCTTCAACCGTTTGAGAGAAGGCTACACCTTC. Its translation is CASSFNRLREGYTF.

As to this clonotype: It is likely a read error, because the conserved phenylalanine at the end of the CDR3 is missing. This chain connects TRBV7-9 to TRBJ1-5; D uncertain. V lost 4 bases and J lost 4, with 11 bases in between. The germline CDR1 and CDR2 sequences are SEHNR and FQNEAQ (reference sequence). CDR3 length equals 14 residues. Here the CDR3 DNA reads TGTGCCAGCAGCTCAGCAGGACTGAATCAGCCCCAGCATTGT. It encodes CASSSAGLNQPQHC.

This clonotype was recorded a few times. The V and J genes are TRBV10-3 and TRBJ2-3, with 7 bases matching TRBD2. The V and J ends lost 2 bases and 5 bases, in that order; junction bases with no gene match: 10. The CDR3 loop spans 16 amino acids. The germline CDR1 and CDR2 sequences are ENHRY and SYGVKD. The CDR3 spells CAISESWAGERDTQYF. The CDR3 DNA follows: TGTGCCATCAGTGAGAGTTGGGCGGGAGAGCGAGATACGCAGTATTTT.

This clonotype was picked up many times. The gene calls are TRBV20-1 and TRBJ2-6; the match to TRBD1 covers 11 bases. The CDR3 is 18 amino acids. Germline-derived CDR1 and CDR2 are DFQATT and SNEGSKA (reference sequence). V trimming: 4 bases; J trimming: 0 bases; junction bases outside the gene matches: 8. CDR3 in amino acids: CSAKDRGLGSSGANVLTF. In DNA, the CDR3 is TGCAGTGCTAAGGACAGGGGGCTGGGAAGCTCTGGGGCCAACGTCCTGACTTTC.

J is TRBJ1-5 and V is TRBV6-1; D remains ambiguous. Per the germline V gene, CDR1 is MNHNS and CDR2 is SASEGT. The CDR3 extends over 14 amino acids. Trimming shortened V by 10 bases and J by 0 bases, and 13 bases separated the two germline ends. CDR3 nucleotides: TGTGCCATCGAAGGACGGGATAGCAATCAGCCCCAGCATTTT. It is translated as CAIEGRDSNQPQHF.

The chain is built from TRBV7-2 and TRBJ1-1; 9 bases agree with TRBD1. Germline assignment: CDR1 SGHTA and CDR2 FQGNSA. V dropped 5 bases and J dropped 6; count of bases not matched to a gene: 7. The CDR3 is 14 residues long. The CDR3 region is CASSPQGAKAEAFF. The CDR3 DNA follows: TGTGCCAGCAGCCCACAGGGGGCGAAGGCTGAAGCTTTCTTT. Full variable domain (missing parts from reference TRBV7-2 and TRBJ1-1): GAGVSQSPSNKVTEKGKDVELRCDPISGHTALYWYRQSLGQGLEFLIYFQGNSAPDKSGLPSDRFSAERTGGSVSTLTIQRTQQEDSAVYLCASSPQGAKAEAFFGQGTRLTVV.

The V gene is TRBV12-3 or TRBV12-4, the J gene TRBJ1-3, with TRBD1 identical over 8 bases. J was trimmed by 0 bases and V by 5 bases; bases with no gene match: 6. The CDR3 spans 16 residues. CDR3 sequence reads: CASSSTTGGSGNTIYF. CDR3 in DNA: TGTGCCAGCAGTAGCACCACAGGGGGCTCTGGAAACACCATATATTTT.

The chain carries TRBV20-1 and TRBJ2-7, with D uncertain. CDR3 length: 13 residues. Germline V gene lookup returns CDR1 DFQATT and CDR2 SNEGSKA (reference sequence). Between the trimmed V and J ends, which lost 4 bases and 2 bases, there was a span of 12 bases. In nucleotides, the CDR3 is TGCAGTGCTAATTTTGGCGGTCCCTACGAGCAGTACTTC. It translates to CSANFGGPYEQYF.

This clonotype came up a few times. V and J are TRBV5-6 and TRBJ2-7; the D gene could be TRBD1 or TRBD2 (5 bases each). Germline CDR1 and CDR2: SGHDT and YYEEEE. The V and J ends lost 5 bases and 6 bases respectively, with 18 bases between them. The CDR3 covers 14 residues. The CDR3 bases are TGTGCCAGCAGAAACCGGGACGGCTCGTTCGAGCAGTACTTC. Translating gives CASRNRDGSFEQYF.

This clonotype occurred a few times. The rearrangement links TRBV6-5 to TRBJ2-7, with 7 bases lining up with TRBD2. The J segment lost 5 bases and the V segment lost 6 bases, leaving 10 bases of the junction unmatched. This CDR3 has 14 amino acids. CDR1 and CDR2 (germline): MNHEY, SVGAGI. CDR3 bases: TGTGCCAGCAGCTGGACTAGTATTCGGGACGAGCAGTACTTC. Amino acids: CASSWTSIRDEQYF.

At least ten counts were recorded for this clonotype. V gene TRBV24-1 combines with J gene TRBJ1-2; 7 bases agree with TRBD1. Germline loops: CDR1 KGHDR, CDR2 SFDVKD. V shed 7 bases and J 4 bases; nucleotides not matched to a gene: 5. CDR3 length equals 13 residues. This CDR3 reads CATRDRDSYGYTF. In DNA, the CDR3 is TGTGCCACCAGGGACCGGGACAGCTATGGCTACACCTTC.

The gene calls are TRBV7-2 and TRBJ1-1; D not resolved. The CDR3 is made up of 16 amino acids. Between the trimmed V and J ends, which lost 0 bases and 2 bases, there was a span of 13 bases. Per germline, CDR1 SGHTA and CDR2 FQGNSA. The CDR3 DNA follows: TGTGCCAGCAGCTTAGCCGGTATGCTGGGAAACACTGAAGCTTTCTTT. Translating it yields CASSLAGMLGNTEAFF. Supplemented by reference TRBV7-2 and TRBJ1-1, the full variable domain reads GAGVSQSPSNKVTEKGKDVELRCDPISGHTALYWYRQSLGQGLEFLIYFQGNSAPDKSGLPSDRFSAERTGGSVSTLTIQRTQQEDSAVYLCASSLAGMLGNTEAFFGQGTRLTVV.

This clonotype appeared many times. The chain combines TRBV11-2 with TRBJ2-7; D call uncertain. This CDR3 has 14 amino acids. Germline V CDR1 and CDR2: SGHAT, FQNNGV. Between the trimmed V and J ends, which lost 11 bases and 3 bases, there was a span of 20 bases. The CDR3 is CAPGDKVVVYEQYF. CDR3 nucleotides: TGTGCCCCCGGCGACAAGGTCGTAGTCTACGAGCAGTACTTC.

Comment on this clonotype: A much larger clone differs from this one at a single base, so this may be a read error. The rearrangement joins TRBV7-9 to TRBJ2-5, with TRBD1 matching 8 bases. The CDR3 is made up of 15 amino acids. Germline values: CDR1 SEHNR, CDR2 FQNEAQ (reference sequence). CDR3 sequence (DNA): TGTGCCAACAGCTTACGAAGACAGGGGCAAGAGACCCAGTACTTC. It specifies CANSLRRQGQETQYF.

This clonotype was observed many times. V gene TRBV24-1 combines with J gene TRBJ1-4, with D unresolved. V was shortened by 3 bases and J by 8 bases, with 9 bases between the two germline ends. The length of the CDR3 is 13 residues. Germline CDR1 and CDR2: KGHDR and SFDVKD. Here the CDR3 DNA reads TGTGCCACCAGTGATGAGTTAATGGAAAAACTGTTTTTT. Translation gives CATSDELMEKLFF.

Ten or more counts support this clonotype. V gene TRBV5-1 combines with J gene TRBJ1-2, with D possibly TRBD1 on 5 matching bases. Trimming removed 0 bases at V and 0 bases at J, with 12 bases between. Germline V CDR1 and CDR2: SGHRS, YFSETQ. CDR3 size: 16 residues. CDR3 coding DNA: TGCGCCAGCAGCTTGGTCCAGGGATCGACTAACTATGGCTACACCTTC. Translation gives CASSLVQGSTNYGYTF.

In this sample, this clonotype turned up many times. V is TRBV10-3 and J is TRBJ1-2; 7 bases line up with TRBD1. Losses at the gene ends were 6 bases for V and 5 bases for J; bases not matched to a gene: 9. This CDR3 contains 14 residues. Per the germline V gene, CDR1 is ENHRY and CDR2 is SYGVKD. CDR3 loop: CAISRQGTSYGYTF. The CDR3 region has the DNA TGTGCCATCAGCCGACAGGGCACTTCGTATGGCTACACCTTC.